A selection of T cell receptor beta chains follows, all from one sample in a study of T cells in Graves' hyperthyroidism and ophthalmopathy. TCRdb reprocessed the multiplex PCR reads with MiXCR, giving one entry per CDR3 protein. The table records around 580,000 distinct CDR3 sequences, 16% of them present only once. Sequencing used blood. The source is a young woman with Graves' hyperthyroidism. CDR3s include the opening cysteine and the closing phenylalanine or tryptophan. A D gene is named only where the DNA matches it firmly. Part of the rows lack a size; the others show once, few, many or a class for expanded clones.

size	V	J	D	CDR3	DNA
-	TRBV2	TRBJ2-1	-	CASSEAGDNEQFF	TGTGCCAGCAGTGAAGCGGGGGACAATGAGCAGTTCTTC
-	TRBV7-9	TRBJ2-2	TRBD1	CASSPAGTDNTGELFF	TGTGCCAGCAGCCCTGCTGGGACAGACAACACCGGGGAGCTGTTTTTT
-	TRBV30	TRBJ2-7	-	CAWRRAATSYEQYF	TGTGCCTGGAGGAGGGCAGCGACCTCCTACGAGCAGTACTTC
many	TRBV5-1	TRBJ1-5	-	CASSSLRDADPTQHF	TGCGCCAGCAGCTCCCTCCGGGACGCCGACCCCACCCAGCATTTT
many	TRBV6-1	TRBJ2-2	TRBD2	CASRLAGGHGELFF	TGTGCCAGCAGATTAGCGGGAGGTCACGGGGAGCTGTTTTTT
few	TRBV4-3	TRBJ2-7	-	CASSQVLGRAGQDYEQYF	TGCGCCAGCAGCCAAGTTCTTGGTCGCGCAGGGCAAGACTACGAGCAGTACTTC
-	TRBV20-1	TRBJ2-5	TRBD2	CSARGTGGQRRTSGGSQETQYF	TGCAGTGCTAGAGGGACAGGCGGGCAAAGGAGAACTAGCGGGGGCTCCCAAGAGACCCAGTACTTC
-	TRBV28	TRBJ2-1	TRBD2	CASLSGWENEQFF	TGTGCCAGCCTTAGCGGGTGGGAAAATGAGCAGTTCTTC
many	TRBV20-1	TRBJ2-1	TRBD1	CSARAGTGAYEQFF	TGCAGTGCTAGGGCCGGGACAGGGGCCTATGAGCAGTTCTTC
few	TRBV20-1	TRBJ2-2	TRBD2	CSAEDKGTSGSYTGELFF	TGCAGTGCGGAGGATAAGGGGACTAGCGGGAGTTATACCGGGGAGCTGTTTTTT
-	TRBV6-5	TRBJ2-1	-	CASSYSSNEQFF	TGTGCCAGCAGTTACTCGAGCAATGAGCAGTTCTTC
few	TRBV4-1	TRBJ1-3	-	CASSHPLRVPGNTIYF	TGCGCCAGCAGCCACCCACTTAGGGTTCCTGGAAACACCATATATTTT
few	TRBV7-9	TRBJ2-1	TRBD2	CASSPSGRALGQFF	TGTGCCAGCAGCCCCAGCGGGAGGGCTCTGGGGCAGTTCTTC
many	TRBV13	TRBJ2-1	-	CASSAHYNEQFF	TGTGCCAGCAGCGCCCATTACAATGAGCAGTTCTTC
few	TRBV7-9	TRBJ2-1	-	CASSLMGQYNEQFF	TGTGCCAGCAGCTTAATGGGGCAGTACAATGAGCAGTTCTTC
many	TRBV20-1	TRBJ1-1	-	CSARDAGATEAFF	TGCAGTGCTAGAGATGCAGGGGCCACTGAAGCTTTCTTT
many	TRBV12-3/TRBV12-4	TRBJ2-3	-	CASSFKAQETSTDTQYF	TGTGCCAGCAGTTTCAAAGCACAGGAGACTAGCACAGATACGCAGTATTTT
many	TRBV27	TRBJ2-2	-	CASSWLTGRRLFF	TGTGCCAGCAGTTGGTTAACGGGTCGGCGGCTGTTTTTT
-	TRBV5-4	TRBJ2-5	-	CASSIMTELETQYF	TGTGCCAGCAGCATAATGACAGAGCTCGAGACCCAGTACTTC
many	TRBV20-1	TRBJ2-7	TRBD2	CSAGLAELTYEQYF	TGCAGTGCCGGGCTAGCGGAACTTACCTACGAGCAGTACTTC
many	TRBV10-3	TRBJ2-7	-	CAIRTRSSYEQYF	TGTGCCATCAGGACCCGGAGCTCCTACGAGCAGTACTTC
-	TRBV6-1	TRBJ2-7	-	CASSYRSTYEQYF	TGTGCCAGCAGTTATAGGTCCACCTACGAGCAGTACTTC
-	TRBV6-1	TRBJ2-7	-	CATAGEQYF	TGTGCCACCGCGGGGGAGCAGTACTTC
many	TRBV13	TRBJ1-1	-	CASSLKNMGTANTEAFF	TGTGCCAGCAGCTTAAAGAATATGGGAACAGCGAACACTGAAGCTTTCTTT